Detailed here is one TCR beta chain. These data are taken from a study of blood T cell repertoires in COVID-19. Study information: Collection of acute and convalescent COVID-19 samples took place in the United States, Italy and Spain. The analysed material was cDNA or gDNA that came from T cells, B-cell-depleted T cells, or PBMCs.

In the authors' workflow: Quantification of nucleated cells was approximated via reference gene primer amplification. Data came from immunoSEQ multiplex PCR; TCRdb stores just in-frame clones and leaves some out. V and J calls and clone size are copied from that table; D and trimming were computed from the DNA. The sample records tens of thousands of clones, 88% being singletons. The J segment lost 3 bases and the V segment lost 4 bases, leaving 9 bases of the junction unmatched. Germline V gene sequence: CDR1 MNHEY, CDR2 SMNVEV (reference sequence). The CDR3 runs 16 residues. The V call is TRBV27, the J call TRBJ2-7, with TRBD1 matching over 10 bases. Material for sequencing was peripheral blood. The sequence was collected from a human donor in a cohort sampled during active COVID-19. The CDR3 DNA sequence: TGTGCCAGCAGTTATACACCCGGGACAGGGGTCTACGAGCAGTACTTC. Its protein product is CASSYTPGTGVYEQYF.